Included here is one T cell receptor (beta chain) sequence, with context. Its antigen is currently unknown. These data originate in a study of identical twins. Overall study results and limits: Out-of-frame alpha sequences that twins shared showed excess low generation probability. Weaker excess sharing between twins was seen in beta out-of-frame sequences.

A universal primer site was incorporated via template switching, and the cDNA contained unique molecular identifiers. TCRdb itself ran the 5' RACE reads through MiXCR, one entry per CDR3 protein. The table records more than 200,000 distinct CDR3 sequences, roughly an eighth of them present only once. Germline lookup yields CDR1 SGHVS and CDR2 FNYEAQ. This CDR3 contains 13 residues. Trimming removed 4 bases at V and 6 bases at J, with 12 bases between. This TCR derives from a young woman in good health. Sequenced input: memory (CD45RO+) T cells sorted from blood. The V call is TRBV7-6, the J call TRBJ1-1; a possible D gene is TRBD1 (6 bases). The CDR3 loop is CASSSSGAAEAFF. The DNA for the CDR3 is TGTGCCAGCAGCTCCTCAGGGGCGGCTGAAGCTTTCTTT.